This TCR beta chain stems from a study of multiple sclerosis patients with progressive multifocal leukoencephalopathy. Across the whole study: The control group, sampled over time, had multiple sclerosis, received natalizumab and did not develop PML. Notes on the study in general: PML-onset expanded TRB clones were detectable before and during natalizumab therapy. The findings' link to JC virus versus immunocompromise remained uncertain. In most PML patients, TRB repertoires appeared less diverse by entropy.

CDR3 size: 13 residues. CDR1 is SQVTM, CDR2 ANQGSEA, per germline. With V trimmed by 7 bases and J by 1 base, 5 bases remained unmatched. Notes on this clone: Its target is unknown.

Documented time point: before natalizumab initiation. This table comes from immunoSEQ multiplex PCR, and its TCRdb copy is limited to in-frame clones, with some not included. Altogether fewer than 35,000 clones are present, around 91% being singletons, with the ten largest covering roughly 1.5%. The V gene is TRBV29-1, the J gene TRBJ1-1; 8 nucleotides align to TRBD1. The TCR was taken from a human donor with multiple sclerosis. The sequenced sample was PBMCs. CDR3 DNA: TGCAGCGCCCCCGACAGGGGGAACACTGAAGCTTTCTTT. Translating gives CSAPDRGNTEAFF.